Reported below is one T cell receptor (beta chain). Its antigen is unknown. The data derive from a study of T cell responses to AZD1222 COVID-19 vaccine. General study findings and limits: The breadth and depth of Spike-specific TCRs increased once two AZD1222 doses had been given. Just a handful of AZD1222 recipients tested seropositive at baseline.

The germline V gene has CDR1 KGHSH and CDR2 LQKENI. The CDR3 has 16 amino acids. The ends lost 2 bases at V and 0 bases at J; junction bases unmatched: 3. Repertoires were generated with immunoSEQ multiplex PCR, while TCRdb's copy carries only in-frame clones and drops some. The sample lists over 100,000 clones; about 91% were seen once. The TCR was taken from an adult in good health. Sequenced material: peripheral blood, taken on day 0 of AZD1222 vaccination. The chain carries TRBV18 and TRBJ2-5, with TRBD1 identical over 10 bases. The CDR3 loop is CASSPTGQGNQETQYF. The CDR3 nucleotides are TGTGCCAGCTCACCAACGGGACAGGGGAACCAAGAGACCCAGTACTTC.